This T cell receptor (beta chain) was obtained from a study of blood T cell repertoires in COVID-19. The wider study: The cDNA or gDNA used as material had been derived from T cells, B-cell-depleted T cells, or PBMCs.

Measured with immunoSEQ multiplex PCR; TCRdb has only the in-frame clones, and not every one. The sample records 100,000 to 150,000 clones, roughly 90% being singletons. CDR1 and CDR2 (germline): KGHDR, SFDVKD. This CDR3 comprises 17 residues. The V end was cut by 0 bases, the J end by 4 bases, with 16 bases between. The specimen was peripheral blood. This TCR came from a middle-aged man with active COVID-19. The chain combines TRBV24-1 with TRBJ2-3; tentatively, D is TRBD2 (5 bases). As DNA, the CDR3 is TGTGCCACCAGTGATTTGGGCAAGGGCCCCGGGGCAGATACGCAGTATTTT. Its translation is CATSDLGKGPGADTQYF.